What follows are 12 T cell receptor beta chains derived from one specimen sequenced in a study of CD8 T cells in Susac syndrome. Random-hexamer reverse transcription was applied to about 0.5 to 1 ug RNA. TCRdb fed the immunoSEQ multiplex PCR reads into MiXCR, producing one record per CDR3 protein. The table includes some 400,000 distinct CDR3 sequences, about 85% detected once. What was sequenced was CD8+ T cells from PBMCs. All receptors come from a human donor with multiple sclerosis.

The rearrangement joins TRBV18 to TRBJ2-7, with D possibly being TRBD1 or TRBD2 (6 bases each). Per the germline V gene, CDR1 is KGHSH and CDR2 is LQKENI. V was cut by 4 bases and J by 4 bases, with 11 bases left in between. The CDR3 is 13 amino acids. The DNA for the CDR3 is TGTGCCAGCTCACGGGGGGCGATGTACGAGCAGTACTTC. This codes for CASSRGAMYEQYF. The entire variable domain, with the rest obtained from reference TRBV18 and TRBJ2-7, is as follows: NAGVMQNPRHLVRRRGQEARLRCSPMKGHSHVYWYRQLPEEGLKFMVYLQKENIIDESGMPKERFSAEFPKEGPSILRIQQVVRGDSAAYFCASSRGAMYEQYFGPGTRLTVT.

The chain couples TRBV2 to TRBJ2-3; TRBD2 aligns across 7 bases. The CDR3 runs to 15 residues. With V trimmed by 5 bases and J by 0 bases, 5 bases remained unmatched. Germline V lookup: CDR1 SNHLY, CDR2 FYNNEI. CDR3 residues: CASSLGLTSTDTQYF. The CDR3, as DNA: TGTGCCAGCAGTCTGGGACTAACTAGCACAGATACGCAGTATTTT.

This clonotype was observed once. V usage is TRBV6-4 and J usage is TRBJ2-1, with 8 nucleotides matching TRBD2. With 4 bases clipped from V and 8 bases from J, the junction kept 10 bases outside the gene matches. Germline V gene sequence: CDR1 MRHNA, CDR2 SNTAGT. This CDR3 region has 15 residues. In nucleotides, the CDR3 is TGTGCCAGCAGTGGGCAAGCGGGGGAGTCTCATGAGCAGTTCTTC. Its translation: CASSGQAGESHEQFF.

This chain uses TRBV11-2 with TRBJ2-1; D gene uncertain. V was pared by 0 bases and J by 2 bases, with 11 bases between. Looked up from germline, CDR1 is SGHAT and CDR2 is FQNNGV. The length of the CDR3 is 16 residues. The CDR3 bases are TGTGCCAGCAGCTTAGAATCCCCTCCCACCTACAATGAGCAGTTCTTC. This encodes CASSLESPPTYNEQFF.

This chain links TRBV24-1 with TRBJ2-2; TRBD1 matches at 11 bases. Germline trimming cut 0 bases from V and 4 bases from J; bases unmatched to any gene: 6. CDR1 is KGHDR and CDR2 is SFDVKD in the germline V gene. CDR3 size: 18 residues. The CDR3: CATSDLGSGTGGTGELFF. The CDR3 nucleotides read TGTGCCACCAGTGATTTGGGTAGCGGGACAGGGGGCACCGGGGAGCTGTTTTTT.

The chain joins TRBV20-1 to TRBJ2-4; D unclear. Germline CDR1 DFQATT, CDR2 SNEGSKA (reference sequence). The CDR3 spans 17 residues. V lost 0 bases to trimming and J lost 0 bases, with 15 bases between them. CDR3 in amino acids: CSARDFDPSLAKNIQYF. In DNA, the CDR3 is TGCAGTGCTAGAGATTTTGACCCCTCCCTAGCCAAAAACATTCAGTACTTC.

This clonotype has a single count. The chain recombines TRBV2 with TRBJ2-7; TRBD2 matches at 7 bases. The germline CDR1 and CDR2 sequences are SNHLY and FYNNEI. There are 14 residues in the CDR3. V was clipped by 6 bases and J by 2 bases; unmatched bases: 7. CDR3 bases: TGTGCCAGCAGCGGGCTAGCGGTTACCTACGAGCAGTACTTC. Translation gives CASSGLAVTYEQYF.

This clonotype appeared a few times. This rearrangement joins TRBV29-1 to TRBJ2-3; no clear D gene. Germline V gene data show CDR1 as SQVTM and CDR2 as ANQGSEA. CDR3 length: 12 residues. CDR3 bases: TGCAGTGTCGAAGAAGGCACAGATACGCAGTATTTT. Translated, it gives CSVEEGTDTQYF.

V is TRBV27 and J is TRBJ2-7, with TRBD2 matching 11 bases. J gave up 4 bases and V 1 base, and 3 bases lay outside the gene matches. This CDR3 is built from 15 residues. Germline V lookup: CDR1 MNHEY, CDR2 SMNVEV (reference sequence). The CDR3 DNA is TGTGCCAGCAGTTTATTAGCTAGCGGGAGGTACGAGCAGTACTTC. It codes for CASSLLASGRYEQYF.

The chain couples TRBV7-9 to TRBJ1-4; perhaps TRBD1 as D (6 bases). The V end lost 0 bases, the J end lost 8 bases, and 13 bases lay between the germline ends. The CDR3 runs to 15 residues. Germline V gene sequence: CDR1 SEHNR, CDR2 FQNEAQ (reference sequence). CDR3 sequence reads: CASSLAQGIREKLFF. CDR3 nucleotide sequence: TGTGCCAGCAGCTTAGCGCAGGGGATTCGGGAAAAACTGTTTTTT. The variable domain in full, completed from reference TRBV7-9 and TRBJ1-4, reads DTGVSQNPRHKITKRGQNVTFRCDPISEHNRLYWYRQTLGQGPEFLTYFQNEAQLEKSRLLSDRFSAERPKGSFSTLEIQRTEQGDSAMYLCASSLAQGIREKLFFGSGTQLSVL.

The chain has TRBV20-1 and TRBJ2-1; D is unresolved. Germline lookup yields CDR1 DFQATT and CDR2 SNEGSKA (reference sequence). Deletions cut 0 bases from V and 3 bases from J, with 9 bases between. This CDR3 is built from 14 residues. CDR3 in amino acids: CSARERTYYNEQFF. The CDR3 bases are TGCAGTGCTAGAGAGAGGACGTACTACAATGAGCAGTTCTTC.

The CDR3 nucleotides read TGTGCCAGCAGCTCAGGACTAGCGAGCATCAATGAGCAGTTCTTC. It encodes CASSSGLASINEQFF. V gene TRBV11-3 combines with J gene TRBJ2-1; 9 bases align to TRBD2. CDR1 and CDR2 from the germline V gene are SGHNT and YENEEA. The CDR3 runs 15 residues. V was clipped by 4 bases and J by 6 bases; unmatched bases: 7.